The text below deals with one T cell receptor beta chain. The target antigen is unknown. The data belong to a study of shared clonotypes between healthy human individuals. Study results and caveats: Compared with memory subsets, naive subsets generally had larger estimated richness.

Sequencing was performed with immunoSEQ multiplex PCR; in TCRdb, only in-frame clones are kept and a portion is missing. The table shows some 1,100,000 clones, with around 78% occurring only once. Germline CDR1 and CDR2: SNHLY and FYNNEI. This CDR3 has 16 residues. V was pared by 4 bases and J by 4 bases, with 9 bases of the junction left unmatched. Material: memory CD4+ T cells from PBMCs. The subset here: CD45RA-negative fraction. The TCR was taken from a man aged 18 to 29 in good health. Some clones in this sample may be carry-over from other donors' samples. This chain joins TRBV2 and TRBJ1-5; 8 bases map to TRBD1. CDR3 nucleotide sequence: TGTGCCAGCAGTGGAGAAGGCAGGGGGCTTAATCAGCCCCAGCATTTT. Translation gives CASSGEGRGLNQPQHF.